This T cell receptor (beta chain) was captured in a study of blood T cell repertoires in COVID-19. Study background: Italy, Spain and the United States were the sources of the convalescent and acute COVID-19 samples. In each case, the material was cDNA or gDNA derived from T cells, B-cell-depleted T cells, or PBMCs.

This CDR3 spans 13 amino acids. Germline CDR1 reads SEHNR; CDR2 reads FQNEAQ (reference sequence). V gave up 5 bases and J gave up 4 bases; unmatched junction bases: 1. Authors' processing steps: Researchers report that nucleated cell counts were estimated from reference gene primer amplification. The repertoire was sequenced with immunoSEQ multiplex PCR; TCRdb's copy has only in-frame clones and lacks some. The V and J calls and clone size were taken over from that table, and D and trimming were inferred from the DNA. Of 70,000 or so clones listed, under 95% are singletons. The specimen sequenced was peripheral blood. The J gene is TRBJ2-7, the V gene TRBV7-9; 11 positions agree with TRBD2. The source is a human donor in a cohort sampled during active COVID-19. Here the CDR3 reads CASSPSGGYEQYF. The CDR3 DNA reads TGTGCCAGCAGCCCTAGCGGGGGGTACGAGCAGTACTTC.